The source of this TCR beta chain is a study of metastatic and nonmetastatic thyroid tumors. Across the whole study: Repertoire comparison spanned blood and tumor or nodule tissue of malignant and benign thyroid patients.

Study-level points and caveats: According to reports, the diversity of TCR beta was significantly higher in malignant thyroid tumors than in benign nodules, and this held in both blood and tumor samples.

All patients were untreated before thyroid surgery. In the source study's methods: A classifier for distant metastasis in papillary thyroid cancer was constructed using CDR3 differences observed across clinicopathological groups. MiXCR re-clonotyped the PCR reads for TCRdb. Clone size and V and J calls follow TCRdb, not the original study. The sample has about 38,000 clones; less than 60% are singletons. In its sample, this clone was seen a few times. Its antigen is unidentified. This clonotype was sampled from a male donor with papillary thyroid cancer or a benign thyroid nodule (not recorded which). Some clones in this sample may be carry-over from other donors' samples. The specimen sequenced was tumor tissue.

The CDR3, as DNA: TGTGCCACCACAAAGGGAAATACAGGCAATGAGCAGTTCTTC. It encodes CATTKGNTGNEQFF. The V and J genes are TRBV24-1 and TRBJ2-1; possible D gene TRBD1, 5 bases. Per germline, CDR1 KGHDR and CDR2 SFDVKD. V lost 8 bases and J lost 6, with 16 bases in between. The CDR3 has 14 residues.